The clone carrying this T cell receptor beta chain was seen more than once but under ten times. The antigen is unknown. The record originates from a study of T-cell memory formation after mild COVID-19. Study-level points and caveats: Confirmation of SARS-CoV-2 specificity was lacking for second-wave clones peaking day 37. In pre-infection memory, a portion of responding clones appeared, which suggested that cross-reactive memory joined.

The germline V gene encodes CDR1 SGHNT and CDR2 YYREEE (reference sequence). The V and J ends lost 0 bases and 8 bases respectively, with 12 bases between them. CDR3 length equals 14 residues. MiXCR was run by TCRdb on the 5' RACE reads, yielding one entry per CDR3 protein. The sample includes just under 350,000 distinct CDR3 sequences, 13% of them seen just once. This chain uses TRBV5-4 with TRBJ2-1; D is possibly TRBD1 (5 bases). The origin of this receptor is a man between 18 and 35 years old who had mild COVID-19 (a few samples of this study predate the infection). Cell type and time point are not known. Sequenced: PBMCs or a T cell subset sorted from them (not recorded which). The CDR3 reads CASSLGRVIDEQFF. In nucleotides, the CDR3 is TGTGCCAGCAGCTTGGGCAGGGTAATCGATGAGCAGTTCTTC.